Included here is one TCR beta chain sequence, with context. The record originates from a study of CD8 T cells in Susac syndrome. The CDR3 loop spans 15 amino acids. V gave up 1 base and J gave up 5 bases, with 17 bases separating them. Germline V gene data show CDR1 as DFQATT and CDR2 as SNEGSKA (reference sequence). Reverse transcription of roughly 0.45 to 1 ug RNA used random hexamers. TCRdb re-derived calls from the immunoSEQ multiplex PCR reads in MiXCR, one entry per CDR3 protein. This table has roughly 200,000 distinct CDR3 sequences, 90% to 97% appearing once. This clonotype was sampled from a human donor with multiple sclerosis. The sequenced material came from CD4+ T cells from PBMCs. The rearrangement joins TRBV20-1 to TRBJ2-5, with unresolved D. The CDR3 spells CSARGFRTPSETQYF. DNA of the CDR3: TGCAGTGCTAGAGGTTTCCGGACCCCCTCTGAGACCCAGTACTTC.